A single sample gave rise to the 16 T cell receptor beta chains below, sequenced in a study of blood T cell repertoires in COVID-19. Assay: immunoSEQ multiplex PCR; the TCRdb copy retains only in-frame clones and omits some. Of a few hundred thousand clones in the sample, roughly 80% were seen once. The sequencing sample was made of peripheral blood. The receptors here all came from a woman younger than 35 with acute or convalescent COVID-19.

CDR3 sequence (DNA): TGTGCCAGCAGCACTGGACTAGCCGGGAGTGCAGATACGCAGTATTTT. Translated, it gives CASSTGLAGSADTQYF. The gene calls are TRBV7-9 and TRBJ2-3; TRBD2 aligns across 8 bases. This CDR3 has 16 amino acids. The J segment lost 4 bases and the V segment lost 5 bases, leaving 11 bases of the junction unmatched. Germline values: CDR1 SEHNR, CDR2 FQNEAQ (reference sequence). Supplemented by reference TRBV7-9 and TRBJ2-3, the full variable domain reads DTGVSQNPRHKITKRGQNVTFRCDPISEHNRLYWYRQTLGQGPEFLTYFQNEAQLEKSRLLSDRFSAERPKGSFSTLEIQRTEQGDSAMYLCASSTGLAGSADTQYFGPGTRLTVL.

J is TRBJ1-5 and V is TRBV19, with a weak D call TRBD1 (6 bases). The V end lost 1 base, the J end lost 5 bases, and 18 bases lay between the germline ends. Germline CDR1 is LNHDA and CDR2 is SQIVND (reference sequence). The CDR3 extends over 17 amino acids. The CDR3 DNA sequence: TGTGCCAGTAGTATAGCCAGCACAGGGATCCCGCATCAGCCCCAGCATTTT. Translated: CASSIASTGIPHQPQHF. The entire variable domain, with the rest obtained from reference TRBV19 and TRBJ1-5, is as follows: DGGITQSPKYLFRKEGQNVTLSCEQNLNHDAMYWYRQDPGQGLRLIYYSQIVNDFQKGDIAEGYSVSREKKESFPLTVTSAQKNPTAFYLCASSIASTGIPHQPQHFGDGTRLSIL.

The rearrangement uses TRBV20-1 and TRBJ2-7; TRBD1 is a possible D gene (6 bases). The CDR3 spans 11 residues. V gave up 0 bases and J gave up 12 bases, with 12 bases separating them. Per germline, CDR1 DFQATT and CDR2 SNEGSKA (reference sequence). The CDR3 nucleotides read TGCAGTGCTAGAGATTTGGGACACTCGTACTTC. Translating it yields CSARDLGHSYF.

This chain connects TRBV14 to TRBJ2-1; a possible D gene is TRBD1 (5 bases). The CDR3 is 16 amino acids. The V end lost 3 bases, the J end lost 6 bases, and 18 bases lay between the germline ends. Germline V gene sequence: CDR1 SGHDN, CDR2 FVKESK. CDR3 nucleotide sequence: TGTGCCAGCAGCCATTATCCAGGGTTCGGTCGCAATGAGCAGTTCTTC. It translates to CASSHYPGFGRNEQFF.

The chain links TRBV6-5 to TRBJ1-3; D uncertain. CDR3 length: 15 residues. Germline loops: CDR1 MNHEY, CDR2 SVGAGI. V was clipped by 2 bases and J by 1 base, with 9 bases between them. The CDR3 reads CASSYVRGSGNTIYF. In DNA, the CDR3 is TGTGCCAGCAGTTACGTAAGAGGTTCTGGAAACACCATATATTTT.

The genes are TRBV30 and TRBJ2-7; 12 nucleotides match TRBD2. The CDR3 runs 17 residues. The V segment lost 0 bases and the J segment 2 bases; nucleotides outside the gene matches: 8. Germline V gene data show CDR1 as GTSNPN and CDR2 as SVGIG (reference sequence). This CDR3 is CAWSVWLAGGIAYEQYF. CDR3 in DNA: TGTGCCTGGAGTGTATGGCTAGCGGGAGGGATTGCCTACGAGCAGTACTTC. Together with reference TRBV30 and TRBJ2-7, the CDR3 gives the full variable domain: SQTIHQWPATLVQPVGSPLSLECTVEGTSNPNLYWYRQAAGRGLQLLFYSVGIGQISSEVPQNLSASRPQDRQFILSSKKLLLSDSGFYLCAWSVWLAGGIAYEQYFGPGTRLTVT.

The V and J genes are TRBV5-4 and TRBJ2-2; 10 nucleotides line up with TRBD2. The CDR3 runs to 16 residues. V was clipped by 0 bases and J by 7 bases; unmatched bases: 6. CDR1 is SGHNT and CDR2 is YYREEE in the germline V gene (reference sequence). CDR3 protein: CASSLAASGRSGELFF. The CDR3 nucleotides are TGTGCCAGCAGCTTGGCGGCTAGCGGGAGAAGCGGGGAGCTGTTTTTT.

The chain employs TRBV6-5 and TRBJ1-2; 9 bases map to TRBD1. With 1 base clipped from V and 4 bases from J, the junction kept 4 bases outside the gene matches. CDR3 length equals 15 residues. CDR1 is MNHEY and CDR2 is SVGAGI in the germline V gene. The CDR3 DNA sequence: TGTGCCAGCAGTTACTTGGGACAGGGTGGCTATGGCTACACCTTC. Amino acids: CASSYLGQGGYGYTF.

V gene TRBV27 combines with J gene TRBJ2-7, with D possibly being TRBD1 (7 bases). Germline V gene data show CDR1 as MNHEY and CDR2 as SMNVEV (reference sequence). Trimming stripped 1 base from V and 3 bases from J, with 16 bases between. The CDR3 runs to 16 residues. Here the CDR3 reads CASSLLGRGVLYEQYF. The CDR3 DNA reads TGTGCCAGCAGTTTATTGGGCAGGGGGGTTCTCTACGAGCAGTACTTC.

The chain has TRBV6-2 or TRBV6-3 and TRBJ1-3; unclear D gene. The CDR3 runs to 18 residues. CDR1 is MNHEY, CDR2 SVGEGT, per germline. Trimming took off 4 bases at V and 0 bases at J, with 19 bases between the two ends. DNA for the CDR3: TGTGCCAGCAGTTTACTATCGTGGCTGGGGAGCTCTGGAAACACCATATATTTT. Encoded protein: CASSLLSWLGSSGNTIYF.

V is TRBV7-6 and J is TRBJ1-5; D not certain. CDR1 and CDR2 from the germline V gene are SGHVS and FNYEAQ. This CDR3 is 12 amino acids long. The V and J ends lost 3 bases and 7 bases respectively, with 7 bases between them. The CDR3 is CASSFPGQPQHF. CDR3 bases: TGTGCCAGCAGCTTCCCGGGGCAGCCCCAGCATTTT.

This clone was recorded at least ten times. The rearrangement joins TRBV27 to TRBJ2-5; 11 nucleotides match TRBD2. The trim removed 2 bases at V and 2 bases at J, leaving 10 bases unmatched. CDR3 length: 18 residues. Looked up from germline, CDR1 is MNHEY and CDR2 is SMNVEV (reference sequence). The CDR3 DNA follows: TGTGCCAGCAGTTTACGGGTAGCGGGAGGGCTCACACAAGAGACCCAGTACTTC. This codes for CASSLRVAGGLTQETQYF.

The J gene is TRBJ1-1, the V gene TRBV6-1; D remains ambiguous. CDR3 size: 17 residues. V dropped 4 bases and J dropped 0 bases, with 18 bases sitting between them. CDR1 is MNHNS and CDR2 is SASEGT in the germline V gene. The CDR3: CASSAYPDGLVNTEAFF. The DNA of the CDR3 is TGTGCCAGCAGTGCTTACCCTGACGGACTCGTGAACACTGAAGCTTTCTTT.

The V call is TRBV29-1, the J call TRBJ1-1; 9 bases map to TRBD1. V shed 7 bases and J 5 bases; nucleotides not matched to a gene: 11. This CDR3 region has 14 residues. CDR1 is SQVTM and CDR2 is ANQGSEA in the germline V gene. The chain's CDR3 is CSARDRVARTEAFF. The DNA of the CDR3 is TGCAGCGCCCGGGACAGGGTGGCTCGGACTGAAGCTTTCTTT.

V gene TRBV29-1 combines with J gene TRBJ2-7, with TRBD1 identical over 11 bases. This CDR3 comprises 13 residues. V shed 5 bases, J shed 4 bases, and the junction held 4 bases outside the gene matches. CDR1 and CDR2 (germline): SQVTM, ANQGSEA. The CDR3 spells CSVPGTGGYEQYF. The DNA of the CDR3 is TGCAGCGTTCCCGGGACAGGGGGGTACGAGCAGTACTTC.

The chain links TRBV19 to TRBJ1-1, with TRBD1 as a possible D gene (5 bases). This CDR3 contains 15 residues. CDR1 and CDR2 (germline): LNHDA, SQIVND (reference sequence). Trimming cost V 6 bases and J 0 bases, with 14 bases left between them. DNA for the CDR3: TGTGCCAGTAGGGGGATAGACAGTCTGAACACTGAAGCTTTCTTT. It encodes CASRGIDSLNTEAFF.